Sequencing of this T cell receptor (beta chain) was carried out in a study of blood T cell repertoires in COVID-19. Generated by immunoSEQ multiplex PCR, the TCRdb table keeps only in-frame clones and is missing some. The table lists 250,000 to 350,000 clones, nearly 90% of them singletons, with roughly 1.5% in the top ten. The trim removed 5 bases at V and 5 bases at J, leaving 11 bases unmatched. In germline, CDR1 is LNHNV, CDR2 YYDKDF (reference sequence). The CDR3 runs to 15 residues. The J gene is TRBJ1-2, the V gene TRBV15, with 7 positions matching TRBD1. Sequencing input: PBMCs or T cells enriched from blood (not recorded which). The sequence came from a woman in her late teens or twenties with acute COVID-19. CDR3 sequence: CATSVGQSLSYGYTF. The DNA for the CDR3 is TGTGCCACCAGCGTGGGACAGTCTCTTTCGTATGGCTACACCTTC.